This entry features one T cell receptor beta chain sequence. The antigen remains undetermined. The sample originates from a study of cytomegalovirus exposure and HLA in healthy donors. PCR employed 60 Vbeta and 13 Jbeta primers. Profiling relied on immunoSEQ multiplex PCR, and the TCRdb table lists in-frame clones only, not all of them. The table records 150,000 to 200,000 clones, about 69% of them present only once. Overall study findings and caveats: Across donors, presence/absence analyses took sequencing depth to be roughly uniform. In a later analysis, several top co-occurrence clusters appeared linked to parvovirus B19, influenza, CMV and Epstein-Barr virus. When analyzed later, a missense DCLRE1C variant was found to be linked to TCR beta V- and J-gene trimming. Reported findings show TCR beta sequences accurately forecast HLA-A and HLA-B alleles in most subjects.

The TCR comes from a human donor in good health. Sequencing input: PBMCs.

The CDR3 sequence: CASSQERFYTDTQYF. The CDR3 DNA reads as TGTGCCAGCAGCCAGGAGCGGTTTTACACAGATACGCAGTATTTT. This chain uses TRBV4-2 with TRBJ2-3, with D tentatively TRBD2 (5 bases). The length of the CDR3 is 15 residues. Germline assignment: CDR1 LGHNA and CDR2 YNFKEQ. Deletions cut 3 bases from V and 2 bases from J, with 12 bases between.